This T cell receptor (beta chain) was identified in a study of Ad26.COV2.S vaccination and SARS-CoV-2 variants. The wider study: Donor had been placed in the Ad26.COV2.S arm of the COV1001 trial. Study-level results: Substantial breadth in spike-specific CD8+ and CD4+ T cell responses was reportedly seen after vaccination.

Method: immunoSEQ multiplex PCR; TCRdb's copy keeps in-frame clones and lacks some. The table includes fewer than 800,000 clones, roughly 90% detected once. This sample's treatment: around 19 received Ad26.COV2.S at low or high dose, single or two shots; roughly five received placebo; per-sample allocation not given. Material that was analyzed had been drawn on day 63 after the first vaccine or placebo injection. Aged 18-55 years, donor was enrolled in Boston in about 2020. Concerning this clone itself: Its antigen is undetermined.

Source: peripheral blood, taken in a trial of Ad26.COV2.S vaccine versus placebo. This clonotype was sampled from a person aged 18-60 years who received the Ad26.COV2.S COVID-19 vaccine or a placebo.

CDR3 coding DNA: TGTGCCAGTACCCCCCAGGGACAGAACACCGGGGAGCTGTTTTTT. Translated, it gives CASTPQGQNTGELFF. This chain joins TRBV19 and TRBJ2-2; maybe TRBD1 (6 bases). The CDR3 has 15 amino acids. Germline V gene sequence: CDR1 LNHDA, CDR2 SQIVND (reference sequence). V was cut by 7 bases and J by 1 base, with 13 bases left in between. Together with reference TRBV19 and TRBJ2-2, the CDR3 gives the full variable domain: DGGITQSPKYLFRKEGQNVTLSCEQNLNHDAMYWYRQDPGQGLRLIYYSQIVNDFQKGDIAEGYSVSREKKESFPLTVTSAQKNPTAFYLCASTPQGQNTGELFFGEGSRLTVL.